The 6 T cell receptor beta chains below were found in one sample sequenced in a study of STAT5B mutations in CD4+ large granular lymphocyte leukemia. Clones were read by immunoSEQ multiplex PCR, and TCRdb kept only the in-frame ones, dropping some. There are roughly 34,000 clones in the sample; over 65% occur only once, and 6.5% to 9% lies in the top ten. Sequenced sample: CD4+ T cells from blood buffy coats. These receptors originate from a human donor in good health.

This clone was counted only a few times. This sequence joins TRBV27 and TRBJ1-5; D gene unclear. The germline V gene has CDR1 MNHEY and CDR2 SMNVEV (reference sequence). This CDR3 has 15 residues. V dropped 0 bases and J dropped 1 base, with 7 bases sitting between them. The CDR3 protein is CASSLSWQSNQPQHF. The CDR3 DNA sequence: TGTGCCAGCAGTTTATCATGGCAGAGCAATCAGCCCCAGCATTTT.

For the CDR3, the DNA is TGTGCCAGCAGTGATGCTACTAGCGCAGAGACCCAGTACTTC. Its protein product is CASSDATSAETQYF. This sequence joins TRBV25-1 and TRBJ2-5; TRBD2 agrees at 7 bases. V dropped 3 bases and J dropped 4; count of bases not matched to a gene: 5. Germline V gene lookup returns CDR1 MGHDK and CDR2 SYGVNS. The CDR3 covers 14 residues.

CDR3 in amino acids: CASVQETTDIQYF. CDR3 coding DNA: TGTGCCAGCGTGCAGGAGACGACGGACATTCAGTACTTC. V gene TRBV2 combines with J gene TRBJ2-4; D is unclear. The germline V and J ends were trimmed by 8 bases and 8 bases, with 16 bases remaining between them. Looked up from germline, CDR1 is SNHLY and CDR2 is FYNNEI. This CDR3 has 13 amino acids.

The chain couples TRBV4-3 to TRBJ2-6; D remains unclear. Trimming shortened V by 4 bases and J by 2 bases, and 12 bases separated the two germline ends. The CDR3 extends over 16 amino acids. Germline V gene sequence: CDR1 LGHNA, CDR2 YSLEER. This CDR3 reads CASSLHPRAGANVLTF. The DNA of the CDR3 is TGCGCCAGCAGCCTCCACCCAAGGGCTGGGGCCAACGTCCTGACTTTC.

V is TRBV6-1 and J is TRBJ2-3, with 11 positions matching TRBD1. The CDR3 spans 14 residues. The V segment lost 6 bases and the J segment 4 bases; nucleotides outside the gene matches: 3. Germline V lookup: CDR1 MNHNS, CDR2 SASEGT. The CDR3: CASSRTGGSDTQYF. The CDR3, as DNA: TGTGCCAGCAGCAGGACAGGGGGCTCAGATACGCAGTATTTT.

The rearrangement links TRBV15 to TRBJ2-7; D is unclear. Trimming took 5 bases from V and 2 from J, leaving 10 bases between them. The CDR3 has 13 residues. CDR1 and CDR2 (germline): LNHNV, YYDKDF (reference sequence). The CDR3 sequence: CATSEPGPYEQYF. The DNA for the CDR3 is TGTGCCACCAGCGAACCAGGACCCTACGAGCAGTACTTC. The whole variable domain, filled in from reference TRBV15 and TRBJ2-7, reads DAMVIQNPRYQVTQFGKPVTLSCSQTLNHNVMYWYQQKSSQAPKLLFHYYDKDFNNEADTPDNFQSRRPNTSFCFLDIRSPGLGDTAMYLCATSEPGPYEQYFGPGTRLTVT.